This TCR beta chain was sequenced in a study of cytomegalovirus exposure and HLA in healthy donors. PCR primers comprised 60 Vbeta and 13 Jbeta primers. The repertoire was sequenced with immunoSEQ multiplex PCR; TCRdb's copy has only in-frame clones and lacks some. This sample has a few hundred thousand clones, with roughly four fifths found just once. Germline-derived CDR1 and CDR2 are MNHEY and SMNVEV (reference sequence). The CDR3 totals 13 residues. V lost 6 bases and J lost 2; bases outside the gene matches: 4. The chain recombines TRBV27 with TRBJ2-7; 7 bases map to TRBD1. This sequence originates from a girl between 10 and 17 years old in good health and CMV-seronegative. The sample consisted of PBMCs. CDR3 sequence (DNA): TGTGCCAGCAGACCCAGGGGGACCTACGAGCAGTACTTC. Translation gives CASRPRGTYEQYF.